This T cell receptor beta chain was retrieved from a study of blood T cell repertoires in COVID-19. Sequenced by immunoSEQ multiplex PCR; TCRdb stores in-frame clones only, minus some. Of under 250,000 clones listed, around nine tenths are singletons. The source of this sequence is a woman aged 55-69 years with acute or convalescent COVID-19. Sequences were obtained from peripheral blood.

CDR3 coding DNA: TGTGCCAGCAGTACTAGCATCAGAGAGACCCAGTACTTC. This sequence encodes CASSTSIRETQYF. The V gene is TRBV6-5, the J gene TRBJ2-5; D is possibly TRBD2 (6 bases). The germline V gene has CDR1 MNHEY and CDR2 SVGAGI. The V end was cut by 5 bases, the J end by 4 bases, with 11 bases between. The CDR3 spans 13 residues.